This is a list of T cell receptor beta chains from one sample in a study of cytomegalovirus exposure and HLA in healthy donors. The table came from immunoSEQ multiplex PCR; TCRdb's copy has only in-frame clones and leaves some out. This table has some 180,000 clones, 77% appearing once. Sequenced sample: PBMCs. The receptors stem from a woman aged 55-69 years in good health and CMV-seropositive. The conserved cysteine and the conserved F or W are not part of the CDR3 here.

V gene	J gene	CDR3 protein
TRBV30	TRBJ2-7	AWSDPYEQY
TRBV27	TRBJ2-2	ASTKGLAYTGELF
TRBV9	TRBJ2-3	ASSVSGQPIESQY
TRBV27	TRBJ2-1	ASSLYLAGVREQF
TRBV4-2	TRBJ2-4	ASSQETSGGVDIQY
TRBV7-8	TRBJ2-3	ASSLFEAADTQY
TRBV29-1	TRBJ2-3	SVGGGGDTQY
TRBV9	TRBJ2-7	ASSVNLGNEQY
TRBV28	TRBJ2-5	ASRQGMETQY
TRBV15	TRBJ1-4	ATSRDQGGEKLF
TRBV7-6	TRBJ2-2	ASSSGRGANTGELF
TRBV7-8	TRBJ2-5	ASSLAERETQY
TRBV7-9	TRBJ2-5	SSSLLASPREETQY
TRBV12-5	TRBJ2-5	APTGPREQY
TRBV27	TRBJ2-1	ASSVLAGGEQF
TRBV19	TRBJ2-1	ASSIGPQRRKYNEQF
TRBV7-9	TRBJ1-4	ASSPGTGENEKLF
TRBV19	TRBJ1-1	ASTGPGGMNTEAF
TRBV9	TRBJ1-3	ASSKEPGQTSGNTIY
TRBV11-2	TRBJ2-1	ASSFSGGAYNEQF
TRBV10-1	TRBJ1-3	ASSDPSSGNTIY
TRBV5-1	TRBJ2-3	ASSYRGGLTDTQY
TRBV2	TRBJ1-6	ASSQDRGLSPLH